These 7 T cell receptor beta chains originate from one sample sequenced in a study of T cell changes during pregnancy in multiple sclerosis. The protocol was immunoSEQ multiplex PCR, while the TCRdb copy is restricted to in-frame clones and leaves out a portion. This table holds approximately 82,000 clones, about nine tenths found once. Sequences were derived from CD4+ T cells from peripheral blood mononuclear cells, sampled in the second trimester of pregnancy. These receptor sequences come from a female donor with multiple sclerosis, enrolled in a pregnancy study.

The chain recombines TRBV5-1 with TRBJ2-1; 7 bases match TRBD2. Per the germline V gene, CDR1 is SGHRS and CDR2 is YFSETQ. This CDR3 is built from 16 residues. V gave up 3 bases and J gave up 7 bases; unmatched junction bases: 13. CDR3 protein: CASSWELATERNEQFF. CDR3 DNA sequence: TGCGCCAGCAGCTGGGAACTAGCGACCGAGAGGAATGAGCAGTTCTTC.

CDR3 residues: CSVPRQGGTGELFF. The CDR3 DNA reads TGCAGCGTCCCTCGCCAGGGCGGCACCGGGGAGCTGTTTTTT. This chain joins TRBV29-1 and TRBJ2-2; weak D call: TRBD1 (5 bases). Germline V gene lookup returns CDR1 SQVTM and CDR2 ANQGSEA. V dropped 6 bases and J dropped 4 bases, with 15 bases sitting between them. The CDR3 sequence is 14 residues long.

V usage is TRBV5-4 and J usage is TRBJ2-1, with 9 bases lining up with TRBD2. The CDR3 consists of 14 residues. From germline, CDR1 is SGHNT and CDR2 YYREEE (reference sequence). The J segment lost 4 bases and the V segment lost 6 bases, leaving 5 bases of the junction unmatched. CDR3 coding DNA: TGTGCCAGCAAACTAGCGGGCGGATACAATGAGCAGTTCTTC. Its protein product is CASKLAGGYNEQFF.

This chain joins TRBV28 and TRBJ1-1, with a tentative D call TRBD1 (6 bases). Germline V gives CDR1 MDHEN, CDR2 SYDVKM. V dropped 5 bases and J dropped 1 base, with 11 bases sitting between them. The CDR3 runs to 14 residues. CDR3 nucleotide sequence: TGTGCCAGCAGTCATGGGACACAGAACACTGAAGCTTTCTTT. It encodes CASSHGTQNTEAFF.

This chain joins TRBV4-3 and TRBJ2-2, with unresolved D. Trimming took 0 bases from V and 1 from J, leaving 3 bases between them. Germline V gene sequence: CDR1 LGHNA, CDR2 YSLEER. The CDR3 length is 14 residues. CDR3 sequence (DNA): TGCGCCAGCAGCCAAGATATGAACACCGGGGAGCTGTTTTTT. As protein: CASSQDMNTGELFF.

The chain is built from TRBV4-3 and TRBJ2-3; 11 bases are shared with TRBD2. Germline V gene lookup returns CDR1 LGHNA and CDR2 YSLEER. J was trimmed by 2 bases and V by 1 base; bases with no gene match: 14. CDR3 length: 20 residues. CDR3 bases: TGCGCCAGCAGCCAAGGACCCGGCGTCTCTAGCGGGGGGTCCACAGATACGCAGTATTTT. This sequence encodes CASSQGPGVSSGGSTDTQYF.

V gene TRBV5-1 combines with J gene TRBJ2-1; D is ambiguous. Per the germline V gene, CDR1 is SGHRS and CDR2 is YFSETQ. The CDR3 runs 16 residues. V dropped 3 bases and J dropped 0 bases, with 13 bases sitting between them. The CDR3 DNA follows: TGCGCCAGCAGCTCCAGGTCCTTTAGCTCCTACAATGAGCAGTTCTTC. Protein product: CASSSRSFSSYNEQFF. Supplemented by reference TRBV5-1 and TRBJ2-1, the full variable domain reads KAGVTQTPRYLIKTRGQQVTLSCSPISGHRSVSWYQQTPGQGLQFLFEYFSETQRNKGNFPGRFSGRQFSNSRSEMNVSTLELGDSALYLCASSSRSFSSYNEQFFGPGTRLTVL.